These T cell receptor beta chains were read from a single sample in a study of CD8 T cells in Susac syndrome. TCRdb independently ran MiXCR on the immunoSEQ multiplex PCR reads; one entry per CDR3 protein. Of over 300,000 distinct CDR3 sequences listed, 92% are singletons. Sequencing was carried out using CD4+ T cells from PBMCs. Receptor source: a human donor with multiple sclerosis. Each CDR3 is given with its conserved first and last residue. D genes are given only for firm matches. For some rows the clone size is stated as once, few or many, or as a class when expanded; others skip it.

TRBV24-1,NA,14,NA,TRBJ2-5,CATSDTTAQETQYF,TGTGCCACCAGTGATACCACAGCCCAAGAGACCCAGTACTTC
TRBV7-9,TRBD2,13,NA,TRBJ2-7,CAVSGSTSYEQYF,TGTGCCGTTAGCGGGAGTACCTCCTACGAGCAGTACTTC
TRBV5-1,TRBD1,14,once,TRBJ1-4,CASSQGKFQEKLFF,TGCGCCAGCTCACAGGGGAAATTTCAGGAAAAACTGTTTTTT
TRBV6-2/TRBV6-3,TRBD1,16,once,TRBJ2-6,CASSYNRGNRANVLTF,TGTGCCAGCAGTTATAACAGGGGGAATAGGGCCAACGTCCTGACTTTC
TRBV30,NA,15,NA,TRBJ1-1,CAWSGPGVANTEAFF,TGTGCCTGGAGTGGCCCTGGGGTGGCGAACACTGAAGCTTTCTTT
TRBV7-9,NA,16,NA,TRBJ2-3,CASSFIGVGPTDTQYF,TGTGCCAGCAGCTTCATAGGGGTGGGGCCCACAGATACGCAGTATTTT
TRBV12-3/TRBV12-4,NA,12,few,TRBJ1-1,CASSPGVTEAFF,TGTGCCAGCAGTCCAGGGGTTACCGAAGCTTTCTTT
TRBV29-1,NA,13,NA,TRBJ2-4,CSVVGQNKNIQYF,TGCAGCGTTGTCGGCCAGAATAAAAACATTCAGTACTTC
TRBV5-4,NA,12,NA,TRBJ2-3,CASKTITDTQYF,TGTGCCAGCAAGACAATCACAGATACGCAGTATTTT
TRBV11-3,NA,16,NA,TRBJ1-1,CASSLLGTALNTEAFF,TGTGCCAGCAGCCTCCTTGGGACGGCACTGAACACTGAAGCTTTCTTT
TRBV20-1,NA,13,NA,TRBJ1-1,CSARWTVNTEAFF,TGCAGTGCTAGATGGACAGTGAACACTGAAGCTTTCTTT
TRBV5-1,NA,20,once,TRBJ1-1,CASSLWSGSRGRSGNTEAFF,TGCGCCAGCAGCTTATGGTCAGGGTCCCGGGGAAGATCTGGTAACACTGAAGCTTTCTTT
TRBV5-1,NA,15,once,TRBJ2-7,CASSFGGLTGNEQYF,TGCGCCAGCAGCTTTGGTGGACTTACAGGGAACGAGCAGTACTTC
TRBV15,TRBD2,16,NA,TRBJ2-1,CATGRQLASTYNEQFF,TGTGCCACCGGAAGACAACTAGCGAGTACCTACAATGAGCAGTTCTTC
TRBV7-9,TRBD2,15,NA,TRBJ2-1,CASSPSGVAYNEQFF,TGTGCCAGCAGCCCTAGCGGGGTAGCCTACAATGAGCAGTTCTTC
TRBV9,NA,14,NA,TRBJ2-2,CASSVDPNTGELFF,TGTGCCAGCAGCGTAGACCCGAACACCGGGGAGCTGTTTTTT
TRBV7-8,NA,15,NA,TRBJ1-1,CASSLVFVENTEAFF,TGTGCCAGCAGCTTAGTTTTCGTAGAGAACACTGAAGCTTTCTTT
TRBV5-1,NA,14,NA,TRBJ1-3,CASSLLDRGNTIYF,TGCGCCAGCAGCTTGTTGGATCGTGGAAACACCATATATTTT
TRBV27,TRBD2,18,NA,TRBJ2-1,CASRGGLAGGSRYNEQFF,TGTGCCAGCAGGGGCGGACTAGCGGGGGGGTCGAGGTACAATGAGCAGTTCTTC
TRBV5-6,TRBD1,16,NA,TRBJ2-2,CASRFIGQANTGELFF,TGTGCCAGCCGGTTTATAGGACAGGCGAACACCGGGGAGCTGTTTTTT
TRBV9,TRBD1,14,NA,TRBJ1-5,CASSVGDRNQPQHF,TGTGCCAGCAGCGTGGGGGACAGGAATCAGCCCCAGCATTTT
TRBV2,NA,16,NA,TRBJ1-3,CASSDFTGGPGNTIYF,TGTGCCAGCAGTGACTTCACGGGGGGGCCTGGAAACACCATATATTTT
TRBV6-2/TRBV6-3,TRBD2,13,NA,TRBJ2-5,CASTRDYAVTQYF,TGTGCCAGCACCCGGGACTACGCCGTAACCCAGTACTTC
TRBV27,TRBD2,15,NA,TRBJ2-1,CASSSSGKVYNEQFF,TGTGCCAGCAGTTCTAGCGGGAAGGTATACAATGAGCAGTTCTTC
TRBV10-3,NA,15,NA,TRBJ1-3,CAIRDTGARGNTIYF,TGTGCCATCAGGGATACAGGAGCGAGGGGAAACACCATATATTTT
TRBV4-2,NA,16,NA,TRBJ2-7,CASSQESRQVDYEQYF,TGTGCCAGCAGCCAAGAGAGCAGACAGGTGGACTACGAGCAGTACTTC
TRBV6-1,NA,16,NA,TRBJ1-5,CASSEPPGNSNQPQHF,TGTGCCAGCAGTGAACCTCCAGGGAATAGCAATCAGCCCCAGCATTTT
TRBV3-1,TRBD1,16,NA,TRBJ1-2,CASSQDGRTGGFGYTF,TGTGCCAGCAGCCAAGACGGGCGGACAGGGGGCTTTGGCTACACCTTC
TRBV2,TRBD2,15,NA,TRBJ2-2,CASGGPGGAFGELFF,TGTGCCAGTGGTGGTCCGGGGGGTGCATTCGGGGAGCTGTTTTTT
TRBV24-1,NA,17,once,TRBJ2-1,CATSDSYTVLGYNEQFF,TGTGCCACCAGTGATTCATACACCGTCCTAGGTTACAATGAGCAGTTCTTC
TRBV24-1,NA,14,NA,TRBJ1-1,CATRPPVNNTEAFF,TGTGCCACCAGGCCCCCGGTGAACAACACTGAAGCTTTCTTT
TRBV6-9,TRBD1,18,once,TRBJ1-4,CASSYSGQIPATNEKLFF,TGTGCCAGCAGTTATTCGGGACAGATCCCCGCAACTAATGAAAAACTGTTTTTT
TRBV12-3/TRBV12-4,TRBD1,17,NA,TRBJ1-1,CASSLGRLGARDSEAFF,TGTGCCAGCAGTTTAGGGAGACTGGGGGCCCGGGACAGTGAAGCTTTCTTT
TRBV9,NA,14,NA,TRBJ1-5,CASSVEGSYQPQHF,TGTGCCAGCAGCGTAGAGGGAAGCTATCAGCCCCAGCATTTT
TRBV12-5,NA,15,once,TRBJ1-3,CASGPPSIGGNTIYF,TGTGCTAGTGGTCCCCCGAGTATCGGTGGAAACACCATATATTTT
TRBV2,TRBD1,14,NA,TRBJ2-2,CASSRDRGNGELFF,TGTGCCAGCAGTCGGGACAGGGGAAACGGGGAGCTGTTTTTT
TRBV5-1,NA,17,NA,TRBJ2-6,CASSPLGGPSGANVLTF,TGCGCCAGCAGTCCTTTGGGGGGTCCCTCTGGGGCCAACGTCCTGACTTTC
TRBV2,NA,13,few,TRBJ1-5,CASSQQGNQPQHF,TGTGCCAGCAGTCAACAGGGCAATCAGCCCCAGCATTTT
TRBV3-1,NA,13,NA,TRBJ2-5,CASSPQGWETQYF,TGTGCCAGCAGCCCACAGGGTTGGGAGACCCAGTACTTC
TRBV4-3,NA,15,NA,TRBJ2-3,CASSQDPTSTDTQYF,TGCGCCAGCAGCCAAGATCCTACCTCCACAGATACGCAGTATTTT
TRBV10-3,NA,11,NA,TRBJ2-1,CAISAGSEQFF,TGTGCCATCAGTGCCGGATCGGAGCAGTTCTTC
TRBV27,NA,15,NA,TRBJ2-1,CASSPTRVAYNEQFF,TGTGCCAGCAGTCCCACCCGGGTTGCCTACAATGAGCAGTTCTTC
TRBV19,NA,14,once,TRBJ2-5,CASSMPGSQETQYF,TGTGCCAGTAGTATGCCGGGGTCCCAAGAGACCCAGTACTTC
TRBV20-1,TRBD1,12,NA,TRBJ2-3,CSARTGGLTQYF,TGCAGTGCTAGGACAGGGGGCTTGACGCAGTATTTT
TRBV2,TRBD2,15,NA,TRBJ2-1,CASSPTSGGANEQFF,TGTGCCAGCAGTCCTACTAGCGGGGGGGCCAATGAGCAGTTCTTC
TRBV7-8,NA,16,NA,TRBJ2-3,CASSQGAATSTDTQYF,TGTGCCAGCAGCCAAGGGGCGGCAACTAGCACAGATACGCAGTATTTT
TRBV11-2,NA,14,NA,TRBJ1-2,CASRRPGRNYGYTF,TGTGCCAGCAGGCGACCCGGGAGAAACTATGGCTACACCTTC
TRBV19,NA,15,NA,TRBJ2-5,CASSIDGSLQETQYF,TGTGCCAGTAGTATAGACGGGAGTTTACAAGAGACCCAGTACTTC
TRBV4-2,TRBD2,15,NA,TRBJ2-1,CASSQEAAGANEQFF,TGTGCCAGCAGCCAAGAGGCGGCGGGAGCGAATGAGCAGTTCTTC
TRBV9,NA,11,NA,TRBJ1-2,CASSRGEGYTF,TGTGCCAGCAGCCGGGGGGAAGGCTACACCTTC
TRBV2,NA,13,NA,TRBJ1-1,CASAGEPNTEAFF,TGTGCCAGCGCCGGAGAACCGAACACTGAAGCTTTCTTT
TRBV29-1,TRBD1,14,NA,TRBJ1-3,CSVWNRGIWKHHIF,TGCAGCGTTTGGAACAGGGGGATCTGGAAACACCATATATTT
TRBV19,NA,13,NA,TRBJ2-5,CASKARGQETQYF,TGTGCCAGTAAAGCCCGGGGACAAGAGACCCAGTACTTC
TRBV6-2/TRBV6-3,NA,12,once,TRBJ2-3,CASSPTRDTQYF,TGTGCCAGCAGCCCGACTAGAGATACGCAGTATTTT
TRBV5-1,NA,15,NA,TRBJ2-5,CASSVYSGPQETQYF,TGCGCCAGCAGCGTATACAGCGGACCCCAAGAGACCCAGTACTTC
TRBV5-1,NA,15,NA,TRBJ2-5,CASSLTRGWEETQYF,TGCGCCAGCAGCCTGACAAGGGGCTGGGAAGAGACCCAGTACTTC
TRBV5-6,NA,15,NA,TRBJ2-7,CASSLRRGNVGEQYF,TGTGCCAGCAGCTTGAGGAGGGGGAACGTGGGGGAGCAGTACTTC
TRBV7-2,TRBD1,14,NA,TRBJ1-1,CASSLPQGGAEAFF,TGTGCCAGCAGCTTACCCCAGGGGGGGGCTGAAGCTTTCTTT